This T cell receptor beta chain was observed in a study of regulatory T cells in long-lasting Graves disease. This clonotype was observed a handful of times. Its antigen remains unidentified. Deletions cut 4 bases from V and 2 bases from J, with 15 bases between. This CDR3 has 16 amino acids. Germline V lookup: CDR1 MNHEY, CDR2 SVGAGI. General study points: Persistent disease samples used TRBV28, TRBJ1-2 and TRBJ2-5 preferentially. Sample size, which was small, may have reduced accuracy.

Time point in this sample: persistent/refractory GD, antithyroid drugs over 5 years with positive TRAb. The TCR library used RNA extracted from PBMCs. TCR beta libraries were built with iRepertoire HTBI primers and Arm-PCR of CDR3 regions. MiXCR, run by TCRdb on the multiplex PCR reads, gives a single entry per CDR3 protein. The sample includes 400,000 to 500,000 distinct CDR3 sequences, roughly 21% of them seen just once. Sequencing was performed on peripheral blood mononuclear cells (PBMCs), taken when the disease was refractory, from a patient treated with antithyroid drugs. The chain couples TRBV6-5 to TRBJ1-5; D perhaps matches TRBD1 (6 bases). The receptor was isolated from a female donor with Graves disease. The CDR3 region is CASSSFTGMGNQPQHF. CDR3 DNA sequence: TGTGCCAGCAGTTCCTTCACAGGGATGGGCAATCAGCCCCAGCATTTT.